This T cell receptor (beta chain) was profiled in a study of stem cell transplantation in POMP-related autoinflammatory disease. On the study more broadly: Hypothesis: faulty thymoproteasomes impair CD8+ T-cell selection, skewing TRB repertoires. Before transplant, CD4+ T cells skewed naive and CD8+ proportions were low.

As regards this clone: What it binds is not known.

Study conclusions and caveats: In PRAID patients, the number of distinct TRB V-J gene pairings was restricted. PRAID patients trended toward lower TRB diversity and higher clonality in all analyzed T-cell subsets.

PRAID featured prominent immunodeficiency. CDR3 size: 13 residues. The V end was cut by 0 bases, the J end by 4 bases, with 4 bases between. Germline assignment: CDR1 SGDLS and CDR2 YYNGEE. Sequencing used immunoSEQ multiplex PCR; TCRdb keeps in-frame clones, though not all of them. The data hold about 8,900 clones, with approximately 90% observed a single time. The sequences come from CD8+ T cells from PBMCs, collected before stem cell transplantation. This sequence was found in a human donor with POMP-related autoinflammation and immune dysregulation (PRAID). The chain carries TRBV9 and TRBJ2-2; D uncertain. CDR3 sequence reads: CASSVAATGELFF. The DNA of the CDR3 is TGTGCCAGCAGCGTAGCCGCCACCGGGGAGCTGTTTTTT.